What follows are 3 T cell receptor beta chains derived from one specimen sequenced in a study of control samples from healthy donors and cancer patients. Produced via immunoSEQ multiplex PCR; TCRdb's table is partial and in-frame only. The sample shows roughly 50,000 clones, 85% to 95% of them seen only once. The sequenced material came from PBMCs. These receptors all come from a man aged 30 to 45 with colorectal cancer.

The chain links TRBV27 to TRBJ2-3; D unclear. CDR1 and CDR2 (germline): MNHEY, SMNVEV (reference sequence). V dropped 6 bases and J dropped 2 bases, with 9 bases sitting between them. The CDR3 consists of 13 residues. The CDR3 DNA follows: TGTGCCAGCAGCCCCGAACTCACAGATACGCAGTATTTT. Amino acids: CASSPELTDTQYF.

The chain links TRBV5-1 to TRBJ2-1, with 8 bases fitting TRBD1. The V gene end was trimmed by 4 bases and the J gene end by 4 bases; junction bases not matched to a gene: 7. The CDR3 sequence is 15 residues long. CDR1 SGHRS and CDR2 YFSETQ come from the germline V gene. The CDR3 DNA reads as TGCGCCAGCAGCAGCCGGACAGGGCCGTACAATGAGCAGTTCTTC. Translated, it gives CASSSRTGPYNEQFF.

This rearrangement joins TRBV5-6 to TRBJ1-1; weak D call: TRBD1 (6 bases). The CDR3 consists of 13 residues. From germline, CDR1 is SGHDT and CDR2 YYEEEE. Trimming shortened V by 0 bases and J by 5 bases, and 8 bases separated the two germline ends. Here the CDR3 DNA reads TGTGCCAGCAGCTTGGGAGGGGGTACTGAAGCTTTCTTT. It codes for CASSLGGGTEAFF. The variable domain in full, completed from reference TRBV5-6 and TRBJ1-1, reads DAGVTQSPTHLIKTRGQQVTLRCSPKSGHDTVSWYQQALGQGPQFIFQYYEEEERQRGNFPDRFSGHQFPNYSSELNVNALLLGDSALYLCASSLGGGTEAFFGQGTRLTVV.